One T cell receptor beta chain is described in this entry. V lost 4 bases, J lost 7 bases, and 4 bases stayed unmatched. The CDR3 totals 13 residues. Germline-derived CDR1 and CDR2 are MNHEY and SMNVEV (reference sequence). These data are taken from a study of blood T cell repertoires in COVID-19. Study-level background: Sites across the United States, Italy and Spain contributed samples from acute and convalescent COVID-19. Sample material is recorded as cDNA or gDNA derived from T cells, B-cell-depleted T cells, or PBMCs.

The table came from immunoSEQ multiplex PCR; TCRdb's copy has only in-frame clones and leaves some out. The sample includes 410,000 or so clones, about 88% seen only once; the top ten take roughly 1.4%. Seattle participants joined during active infection and were tracked over time. The J gene is TRBJ1-5, the V gene TRBV27; 7 bases line up with TRBD1. This sequence originates from a woman in her thirties or forties with COVID-19, enrolled during active disease. The sample taken for sequencing was peripheral blood. This CDR3 reads CASSSNRGQPQHF. Written as DNA, the CDR3 is TGTGCCAGCAGTTCAAACAGGGGACAGCCCCAGCATTTT.